This T cell receptor (beta chain) is drawn from a study of blood T cell repertoires in COVID-19. V was cut by 2 bases and J by 5 bases, with 16 bases left in between. The CDR3 has 15 amino acids. Germline CDR1 is MNHEY and CDR2 is SVGEGT. Profiling relied on immunoSEQ multiplex PCR, and the TCRdb table lists in-frame clones only, not all of them. There are 99,000 or so clones in the sample; about 87% occur only once, and 15% lies in the top ten. This receptor was identified in a man aged 45-60 years with acute or convalescent COVID-19. The genes are TRBV6-2 or TRBV6-3 and TRBJ2-7, with D possibly TRBD1 on 6 matching bases. The sample comprised peripheral blood. The chain's CDR3 is CASSYLTRDIDEQYF. The CDR3 DNA reads TGTGCCAGCAGTTACCTTACCCGGGACATAGACGAGCAGTACTTC.